This is a list of T cell receptor beta chains from one sample in a study of cytomegalovirus exposure and HLA in healthy donors. Data came from immunoSEQ multiplex PCR; TCRdb stores just in-frame clones and leaves some out. The table includes about 170,000 clones, roughly three quarters detected once. The specimen was PBMCs. The receptors come from a man in his forties or fifties in good health and CMV-seropositive. The CDR3 runs from the conserved cysteine through the conserved F or W. Fields, in order: D gene, V gene, J gene, clone size, CDR3 DNA, CDR3 protein. D genes are given only for firm matches. Size is omitted from some rows. Given values are once, few, many or a class for expanded clones.

D gene: TRBD2; V gene: TRBV15; J gene: TRBJ2-5; clone size: -; CDR3 DNA: TGTGCCACCAGCAGAGATCGTGAGGAGCGGGGGGGGTTGGAGACCCAGTACTTC; CDR3 protein: CATSRDREERGGLETQYF
D gene: -; V gene: TRBV7-3; J gene: TRBJ2-2; clone size: -; CDR3 DNA: TGTGCCAGCAGCTTAAGTACGGGCGGGACCGGGGAGCTGTTTTTT; CDR3 protein: CASSLSTGGTGELFF
D gene: TRBD1; V gene: TRBV27; J gene: TRBJ1-5; clone size: -; CDR3 DNA: TGTGCCAGCAGGACAGGGCCCACACGGGCCCAGCATTTT; CDR3 protein: CASRTGPTRAQHF
D gene: TRBD1; V gene: TRBV7-2; J gene: TRBJ1-4; clone size: -; CDR3 DNA: TGTGCCAGCAGCTCCCCAGGGGGGACTAATGAAAAACTGTTTTTT; CDR3 protein: CASSSPGGTNEKLFF
D gene: -; V gene: TRBV6-6; J gene: TRBJ2-7; clone size: few; CDR3 DNA: TGTGCCAGCTCCCAGGGGTTCTCCTCCGAGCAGTACTTC; CDR3 protein: CASSQGFSSEQYF
D gene: TRBD1; V gene: TRBV6-1; J gene: TRBJ1-4; clone size: -; CDR3 DNA: TGTGCCAGCAGTGACGGGACAGGCAATATTTATGAAAAACTGTTTTTT; CDR3 protein: CASSDGTGNIYEKLFF
D gene: TRBD2; V gene: TRBV6-5; J gene: TRBJ2-7; clone size: -; CDR3 DNA: TGTGCCAGCGGTCCGGGACTAGCCTACGAGCAGTACTTC; CDR3 protein: CASGPGLAYEQYF
D gene: TRBD1; V gene: TRBV7-9; J gene: TRBJ1-1; clone size: once; CDR3 DNA: TGTGCCAGCAGCCCACGAGGGACAGGGTTGTACACTGAAGCTTTCTTT; CDR3 protein: CASSPRGTGLYTEAFF
D gene: -; V gene: TRBV5-4; J gene: TRBJ2-5; clone size: -; CDR3 DNA: TGTGCCAGCAGCTTGGATGGGGCGCAGTACTTC; CDR3 protein: CASSLDGAQYF
D gene: -; V gene: TRBV6-1; J gene: TRBJ2-7; clone size: -; CDR3 DNA: TGTGCCAGCAGTGAAAGTAGGGGGCAGTACTTC; CDR3 protein: CASSESRGQYF
D gene: -; V gene: TRBV7-9; J gene: TRBJ1-1; clone size: -; CDR3 DNA: TGTGCCAGCAGGCTCACAGGGTCCCCTGAAGCTTTCTTT; CDR3 protein: CASRLTGSPEAFF
D gene: -; V gene: TRBV5-8; J gene: TRBJ2-1; clone size: few; CDR3 DNA: TGTGCCAGCAGCTTGGACCCTTTACTATATAACAATGAGCAGTTCTTC; CDR3 protein: CASSLDPLLYNNEQFF
D gene: -; V gene: TRBV7-2; J gene: TRBJ1-2; clone size: once; CDR3 DNA: TGTGCCAGCAGCTTGGCCGTGGGGCCAGACTATGGCTACACCTTC; CDR3 protein: CASSLAVGPDYGYTF
D gene: -; V gene: TRBV2; J gene: TRBJ2-2; clone size: -; CDR3 DNA: TGTGCCAGCAGTTTGGGGGCCTCCGGGGAGCTGTTTTTT; CDR3 protein: CASSLGASGELFF
D gene: -; V gene: TRBV4-2; J gene: TRBJ1-3; clone size: few; CDR3 DNA: TGTGCCAGCAGCCAAGATCGTGGCAGGGGATCTGGAAACACCATATATTTT; CDR3 protein: CASSQDRGRGSGNTIYF
D gene: TRBD2; V gene: TRBV6-6; J gene: TRBJ2-7; clone size: -; CDR3 DNA: TGTGCCAGCCGTACTAGCGGGATGGTCTACGAGCAGTACTTC; CDR3 protein: CASRTSGMVYEQYF
D gene: TRBD1; V gene: TRBV5-8; J gene: TRBJ1-5; clone size: -; CDR3 DNA: TGTGCCAGCAGCCTAGGACAGGGGGTGCAGCCCCAGCATTTT; CDR3 protein: CASSLGQGVQPQHF
D gene: TRBD2; V gene: TRBV9; J gene: TRBJ2-5; clone size: once; CDR3 DNA: TGTGCCAGCAGCGCTTCCCAGCGGGGGGGGGAGACCCAGTACTTC; CDR3 protein: CASSASQRGGETQYF
D gene: -; V gene: TRBV4-1; J gene: TRBJ1-1; clone size: -; CDR3 DNA: TGCGCCAGCAGTCTCGAACCAGGGCCTTGGGGAGCTTTCTTT; CDR3 protein: CASSLEPGPWGAFF
D gene: TRBD1; V gene: TRBV5-4; J gene: TRBJ1-2; clone size: -; CDR3 DNA: TGTGCCAGCAGCTGGGGACAGGGGAGCTATGGCTACACCTTC; CDR3 protein: CASSWGQGSYGYTF
D gene: -; V gene: TRBV11-2; J gene: TRBJ2-7; clone size: -; CDR3 DNA: TGTGCCAGTAGACCTCTTCCCAGGAAAAGCTCCTACGAGCAGTACTTC; CDR3 protein: CASRPLPRKSSYEQYF
D gene: TRBD2; V gene: TRBV6-6; J gene: TRBJ2-7; clone size: -; CDR3 DNA: TGTGCCAGCAGTGGGACTAGCGGGGGGTACGAGCAGTACTTC; CDR3 protein: CASSGTSGGYEQYF
D gene: TRBD2; V gene: TRBV7-3; J gene: TRBJ2-2; clone size: once; CDR3 DNA: TGTGCCAGCAGCCCTAGCGGCCCCTGGGATACCGGGGAGCTGTTTTTT; CDR3 protein: CASSPSGPWDTGELFF